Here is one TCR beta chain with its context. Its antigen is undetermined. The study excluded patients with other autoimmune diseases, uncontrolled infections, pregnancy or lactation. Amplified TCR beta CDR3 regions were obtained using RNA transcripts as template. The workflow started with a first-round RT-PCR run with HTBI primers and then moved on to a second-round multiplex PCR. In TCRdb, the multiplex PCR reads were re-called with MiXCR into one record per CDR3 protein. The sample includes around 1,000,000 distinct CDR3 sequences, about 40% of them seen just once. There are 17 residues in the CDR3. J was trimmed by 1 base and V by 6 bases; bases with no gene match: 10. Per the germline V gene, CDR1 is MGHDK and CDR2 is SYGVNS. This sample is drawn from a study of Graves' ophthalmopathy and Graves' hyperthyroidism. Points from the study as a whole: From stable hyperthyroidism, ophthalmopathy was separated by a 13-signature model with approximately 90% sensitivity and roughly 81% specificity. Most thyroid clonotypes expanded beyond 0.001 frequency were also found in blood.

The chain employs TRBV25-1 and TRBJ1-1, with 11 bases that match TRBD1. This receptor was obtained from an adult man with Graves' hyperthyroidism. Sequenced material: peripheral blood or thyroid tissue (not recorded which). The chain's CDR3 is CASSPPGTGGRNTEAFF. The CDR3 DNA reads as TGTGCCAGCAGCCCACCCGGGACAGGGGGTAGGAACACTGAAGCTTTCTTT.